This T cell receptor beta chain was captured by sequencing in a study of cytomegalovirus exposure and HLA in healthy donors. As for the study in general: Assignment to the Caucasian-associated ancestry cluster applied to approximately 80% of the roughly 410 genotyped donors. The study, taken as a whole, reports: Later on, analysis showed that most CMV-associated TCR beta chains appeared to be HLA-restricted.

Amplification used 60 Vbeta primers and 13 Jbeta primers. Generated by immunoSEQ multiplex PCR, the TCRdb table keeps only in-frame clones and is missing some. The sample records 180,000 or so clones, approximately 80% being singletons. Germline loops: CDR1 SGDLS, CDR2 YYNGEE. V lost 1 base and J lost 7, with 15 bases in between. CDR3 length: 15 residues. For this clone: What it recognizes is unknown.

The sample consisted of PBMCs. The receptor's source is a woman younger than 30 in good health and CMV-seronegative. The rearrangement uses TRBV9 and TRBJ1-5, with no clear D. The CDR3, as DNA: TGTGCCAGCAGCGTAACCCCCGTCCAGAAGCAGCCCCAGCATTTT. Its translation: CASSVTPVQKQPQHF.